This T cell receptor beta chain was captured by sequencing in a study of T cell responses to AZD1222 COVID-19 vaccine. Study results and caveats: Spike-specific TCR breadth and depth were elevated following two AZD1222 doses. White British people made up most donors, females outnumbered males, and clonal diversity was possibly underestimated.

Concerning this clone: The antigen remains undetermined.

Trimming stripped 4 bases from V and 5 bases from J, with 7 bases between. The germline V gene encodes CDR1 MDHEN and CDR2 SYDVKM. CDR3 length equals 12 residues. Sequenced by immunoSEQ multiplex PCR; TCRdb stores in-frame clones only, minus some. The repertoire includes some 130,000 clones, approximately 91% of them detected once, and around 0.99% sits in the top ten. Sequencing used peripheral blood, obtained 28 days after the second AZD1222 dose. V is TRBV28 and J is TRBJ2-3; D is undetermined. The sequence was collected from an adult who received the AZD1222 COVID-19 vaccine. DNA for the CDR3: TGTGCCAGCAGTTCGTCGATAGATACGCAGTATTTT. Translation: CASSSSIDTQYF.